The rows below give T cell receptor beta chains drawn from one sample of a study of identical twins. TCRdb ran MiXCR on the 5' RACE reads and lists one entry per CDR3 protein. This repertoire shows about 240,000 distinct CDR3 sequences, roughly 13% found once; its top ten account for about 3.9%. The same specimen was also included in a second study, on yellow fever vaccine responses in identical twins.

Material for sequencing was memory (CD45RO+) T cells sorted from blood. These receptor sequences come from a woman younger than 30 in good health. Both conserved end residues are trimmed from each CDR3.

j_gene,v_gene,CDR3aa
TRBJ2-2,TRBV5-1,ASSPWGGPSDTGELF
TRBJ2-7,TRBV6-2/TRBV6-3,ASSWGGYEQY
TRBJ2-4,TRBV12-3/TRBV12-4,ASSLTGVDIQY
TRBJ2-5,TRBV29-1,SVGLGASGQTQY
TRBJ1-6,TRBV12-3/TRBV12-4,ASSSGNSPLH
TRBJ2-1,TRBV20-1,SARDVASGMVPNEQF
TRBJ2-2,TRBV7-9,ASSLVAGTDTGELF
TRBJ2-1,TRBV4-1,ASSQDLAGEIYNEQF
TRBJ2-7,TRBV27,ASSTRQGSYEQY
TRBJ2-5,TRBV20-1,SVPDRAKETQY
TRBJ2-1,TRBV6-5,ASSYWAANPNEQF
TRBJ2-5,TRBV7-2,ASTFLDRVQETQY
TRBJ2-5,TRBV28,ASRTDRGRTETQY
TRBJ2-7,TRBV6-2/TRBV6-3,ASSYSGLASYEQY
TRBJ2-2,TRBV18,ASSRRENTGELF
TRBJ2-3,TRBV12-3/TRBV12-4,ASRIGPRGLTDTQY
TRBJ2-1,TRBV7-3,ASSFESYNEQF
TRBJ2-7,TRBV5-1,ASRPTGGAYEQY
TRBJ2-1,TRBV28,ASSPPGGTGNNEQF
TRBJ2-7,TRBV28,ASSFVGTHQY
TRBJ2-1,TRBV6-2/TRBV6-3,ASRRDLAYNEQF
TRBJ1-5,TRBV5-1,ASSFSGQGIPYSNQPQH
TRBJ2-3,TRBV6-4,ASSPGQGGTDTQY
TRBJ2-2,TRBV19,ASSYTASGELF
TRBJ1-2,TRBV7-8,ASSLVGQPRGYT
TRBJ2-3,TRBV6-1,ASTYSGGAADTQY
TRBJ2-1,TRBV7-2,ASSLSFSYNEQF
TRBJ2-3,TRBV2,ASSERAATSTDTQY
TRBJ2-5,TRBV7-2,ASSVRASQETQY
TRBJ1-5,TRBV7-8,ASSLEGQGNQPQH
TRBJ2-1,TRBV28,ASSDPGGPNDEQF
TRBJ2-7,TRBV13,ASTRGRTNYEQY
TRBJ2-5,TRBV18,ASSPTEIIANYQETQY
TRBJ1-5,TRBV12-3/TRBV12-4,ASSGKADQPQH
TRBJ2-2,TRBV11-2,ASSSDSTGELF
TRBJ2-2,TRBV6-4,ASSEAPGTANTGELF
TRBJ2-3,TRBV29-1,SVRTGRGTDTQY